This T cell receptor beta chain was recorded in a study of blood T cell repertoires in COVID-19. Looking at the study overall: The analysed material was cDNA or gDNA that came from T cells, B-cell-depleted T cells, or PBMCs.

In the source study's methods: Reference gene primer amplification gave estimated nucleated cell counts. The protocol was immunoSEQ multiplex PCR, while the TCRdb copy is restricted to in-frame clones and leaves out a portion. From that table come the V and J calls and clone size; the DNA was used to work out D and trimming. The table records 100,000 to 150,000 clones, approximately 84% of them present only once. The germline V and J ends were trimmed by 0 bases and 6 bases, with 14 bases remaining between them. Per germline, CDR1 MNHEY and CDR2 SVGAGI. The CDR3 spans 15 residues. The clonotype comes from a woman over 75 with acute or convalescent COVID-19. Sequenced material: peripheral blood. The rearrangement links TRBV6-5 to TRBJ1-1; possibly TRBD1 for D (5 bases). The CDR3 DNA sequence: TGTGCCAGCAGTTACTCCGGGGGTTTAGGTTCTGAAGCTTTCTTT. Translating gives CASSYSGGLGSEAFF.